The next 26 T cell receptor beta chains were all read from a single sample in a study of blood T cell repertoires in COVID-19. Method: immunoSEQ multiplex PCR; TCRdb's copy keeps in-frame clones and lacks some. The repertoire consists of tens of thousands of clones, with almost 85% occurring once and the leading ten covering more than 5.5%. The sequenced material came from peripheral blood. The receptors here all came from a man aged 50 or older with active or convalescent COVID-19.

The chain combines TRBV11-2 with TRBJ1-4; the D is unclear. This CDR3 has 13 amino acids. CDR1 and CDR2 from the germline V gene are SGHAT and FQNNGV. Trimming left V 1 base short and J 10 bases short, with 10 bases between. The CDR3: CASSLGGEAKLFF. The CDR3 DNA sequence: TGTGCCAGCAGCTTAGGTGGGGAGGCAAAACTGTTTTTT.

The gene calls are TRBV18 and TRBJ2-7, with 10 bases that match TRBD1. CDR1 is KGHSH, CDR2 LQKENI, per germline. The ends lost 5 bases at V and 0 bases at J; junction bases unmatched: 4. The CDR3 spans 15 residues. The CDR3 DNA follows: TGTGCCAGCTCATTTGGACAGGGGGACTCCTACGAGCAGTACTTC. It yields the protein CASSFGQGDSYEQYF.

This chain joins TRBV7-8 and TRBJ2-1; 14 bases match TRBD2. CDR3 size: 15 residues. The trim removed 9 bases at V and 8 bases at J, leaving 9 bases unmatched. The germline CDR1 and CDR2 sequences are SGHVS and FQNEAQ. The CDR3 sequence: CASTYGTSGGHEQFF. The CDR3 coding sequence is TGTGCCAGTACTTACGGGACTAGCGGGGGCCATGAGCAGTTCTTC. Complete variable domain (other parts from reference TRBV7-8 and TRBJ2-1): GAGVSQSPRYKVAKRGQDVALRCDPISGHVSLFWYQQALGQGPEFLTYFQNEAQLDKSGLPSDRFFAERPEGSVSTLKIQRTQQEDSAVYLCASTYGTSGGHEQFFGPGTRLTVL.

V and J are TRBV2 and TRBJ2-3; 12 nucleotides align to TRBD2. The trim removed 6 bases at V and 3 bases at J, leaving 4 bases unmatched. The germline gives CDR1 SNHLY, CDR2 FYNNEI. The CDR3 consists of 15 residues. The CDR3 sequence: CASSLLAGGTDTQYF. As DNA, the CDR3 is TGTGCCAGCAGCCTACTAGCGGGGGGAACAGATACGCAGTATTTT.

The V gene is TRBV6-6, the J gene TRBJ1-2; 7 bases align to TRBD1. V shed 2 bases, J shed 5 bases, and the junction held 8 bases outside the gene matches. The germline gives CDR1 MNHNY, CDR2 SVGAGI (reference sequence). The CDR3 has 15 amino acids. The CDR3 bases are TGTGCCAGCAGTTACGTTTTGGACAGGACTTATGGCTACACCTTC. Its protein is CASSYVLDRTYGYTF.

The genes are TRBV5-5 and TRBJ2-5; TRBD1 is a possible D gene (6 bases). V lost 0 bases, J lost 10 bases, and 19 bases lay in between. The length of the CDR3 is 15 residues. Per the germline V gene, CDR1 is SGHKS and CDR2 is YYEKEE (reference sequence). The CDR3 DNA is TGTGCCAGCAGCTTGGCTCAGGGGAATAAGAGAGACCAGTACTTC. Protein sequence: CASSLAQGNKRDQYF. Complete variable domain (other parts from reference TRBV5-5 and TRBJ2-5): DAGVTQSPTHLIKTRGQQVTLRCSPISGHKSVSWYQQVLGQGPQFIFQYYEKEERGRGNFPDRFSARQFPNYSSELNVNALLLGDSALYLCASSLAQGNKRDQYFGPGTRLLVL.

CDR3: CASSLLQMNTEAFF. The CDR3 DNA is TGCGCCAGCAGCTTGCTACAGATGAACACTGAAGCTTTCTTT. The chain carries TRBV5-1 and TRBJ1-1; no firm D call. The germline V gene encodes CDR1 SGHRS and CDR2 YFSETQ. The CDR3 totals 14 residues. Trimming pared 1 base from V and 0 bases from J, leaving 7 bases between. The full variable domain, its missing parts supplied by reference TRBV5-1 and TRBJ1-1, is KAGVTQTPRYLIKTRGQQVTLSCSPISGHRSVSWYQQTPGQGLQFLFEYFSETQRNKGNFPGRFSGRQFSNSRSEMNVSTLELGDSALYLCASSLLQMNTEAFFGQGTRLTVV.

The rearrangement uses TRBV21-1 and TRBJ2-7; the table names TRBD1, a call not compared with the DNA. TRBV21-1 is deemed a pseudogene. The CDR3 loop spans 13 amino acids. The CDR3 DNA follows: TGTGCCAGCAACCCGACAGATTCCTACGAGCAGTACGTC. It yields the protein CASNPTDSYEQYV.

The rearrangement uses TRBV3-1 (or the pseudogene TRBV3-2) and TRBJ2-5, with TRBD1 matching 8 bases. The CDR3 sequence is 13 residues long. Germline CDR1 is LGHDT and CDR2 is YNNKEL (reference sequence). The junction had 7 bases not matched to a gene; V was cut back by 6 bases and J by 7 bases. The DNA of the CDR3 is TGTGCCAGCAGTTACGGACAGGGCGGGACCCAGTACTTC. Residues: CASSYGQGGTQYF.

The sample holds one count of this clone. The chain recombines TRBV19 with TRBJ2-5; TRBD1 might be the D (7 bases). From germline, CDR1 is LNHDA and CDR2 SQIVND (reference sequence). The CDR3 is 15 residues long. With 3 bases removed from V and 5 bases from J, the gap between germline ends came to 16 bases. This CDR3 reads CASSIGGGRGETQYF. CDR3 sequence (DNA): TGTGCCAGTAGTATTGGAGGGGGCCGGGGTGAGACCCAGTACTTC.

The chain carries TRBV7-8 and TRBJ2-7, with 9 nucleotides matching TRBD2. In germline, CDR1 is SGHVS, CDR2 FQNEAQ. This CDR3 is 13 amino acids long. Trimming at V came to 6 bases and at J to 7 bases, leaving 7 bases not matched to a gene. The DNA of the CDR3 is TGTGCCAGCAGAGAGCGGGGGGCTGGTGAGCAGTACTTC. Protein: CASRERGAGEQYF.

The chain has TRBV9 and TRBJ1-4; the match to TRBD1 covers 8 bases. The junction had 9 bases not matched to a gene; V was cut back by 4 bases and J by 7 bases. This CDR3 spans 15 amino acids. Germline CDR1 and CDR2: SGDLS and YYNGEE. The CDR3 region has the DNA TGTGCCAGCAGCTCTGCGACAGGGGCGGGTGAAAAACTGTTTTTT. Its protein is CASSSATGAGEKLFF.

CDR3 in DNA: TGCGCCAGCAGCCCGGGGGGCGCCCAGGAGCCCCAGCATTTT. Translating gives CASSPGGAQEPQHF. The chain joins TRBV5-1 to TRBJ1-5, with D tentatively TRBD1 (6 bases). Between the trimmed V and J ends, which lost 4 bases and 8 bases, there was a span of 16 bases. This CDR3 comprises 14 residues. The V gene's germline CDR1 is SGHRS and CDR2 YFSETQ.

The CDR3 region is CASSTGQLLNEKLFF. DNA of the CDR3: TGTGCCAGCAGCACCGGACAGCTCCTTAATGAAAAACTGTTTTTT. This chain uses TRBV21-1 with TRBJ1-4; TRBD1 is taken as the D call from the table, unchecked against the DNA. TRBV21-1 is a known pseudogene. CDR3 length: 15 residues.

The chain has TRBV5-1 and TRBJ1-5; the match to TRBD1 covers 7 bases. Trimming removed 4 bases from V and 0 bases from J; junction bases left unmatched: 4. The CDR3 is 15 residues long. Per the germline V gene, CDR1 is SGHRS and CDR2 is YFSETQ. Written as DNA, the CDR3 is TGCGCCAGCAGCGAGACAGGGTTTAGCAATCAGCCCCAGCATTTT. Amino acids: CASSETGFSNQPQHF.

The chain has TRBV6-5 and TRBJ1-2, with TRBD1 as a possible D gene (5 bases). Trimming removed 5 bases at V and 3 bases at J, with 13 bases between. Germline V lookup: CDR1 MNHEY, CDR2 SVGAGI. The CDR3 loop spans 14 amino acids. Here the CDR3 reads CASSQTESYYGYTF. The CDR3 bases are TGTGCCAGCAGTCAGACAGAATCCTACTATGGCTACACCTTC.

The rearrangement joins TRBV28 to TRBJ1-1; TRBD1 aligns across 9 bases. From germline, CDR1 is MDHEN and CDR2 SYDVKM. The junction had 5 bases not matched to a gene; V was cut back by 5 bases and J by 1 base. This CDR3 has 15 residues. In DNA form, the CDR3 reads TGTGCCAGCAGTGGACCGGGACAGGGGAACACTGAAGCTTTCTTT. Translating it yields CASSGPGQGNTEAFF.

The rearrangement joins TRBV7-8 to TRBJ1-6, with D possibly TRBD1 on 5 matching bases. The CDR3 loop spans 16 amino acids. Trimming pared 5 bases from V and 11 bases from J, leaving 22 bases between. Germline V lookup: CDR1 SGHVS, CDR2 FQNEAQ. CDR3 in amino acids: CASSINGTPRGAPLHF. The CDR3 bases are TGTGCCAGCAGCATTAACGGGACCCCCCGCGGGGCACCCCTCCACTTT.

V usage is TRBV5-1 and J usage is TRBJ2-2, with 10 bases fitting TRBD1. The CDR3 length is 15 residues. V shed 5 bases and J 0 bases; nucleotides not matched to a gene: 1. The V gene's germline CDR1 is SGHRS and CDR2 YFSETQ. CDR3 coding DNA: TGCGCCAGCAGGACAGGGGGCTCGAACACCGGGGAGCTGTTTTTT. Its translation is CASRTGGSNTGELFF. Complete variable domain (other parts from reference TRBV5-1 and TRBJ2-2): KAGVTQTPRYLIKTRGQQVTLSCSPISGHRSVSWYQQTPGQGLQFLFEYFSETQRNKGNFPGRFSGRQFSNSRSEMNVSTLELGDSALYLCASRTGGSNTGELFFGEGSRLTVL.

The genes are TRBV5-4 and TRBJ2-2; D gene ambiguous. Germline CDR1 and CDR2: SGHNT and YYREEE (reference sequence). The CDR3 covers 14 residues. V was shortened by 4 bases and J by 1 base, with 8 bases between the two germline ends. CDR3 residues: CASSPSGNTGELFF. CDR3 coding DNA: TGTGCCAGCAGCCCATCGGGGAACACCGGGGAGCTGTTTTTT.

The chain is built from TRBV5-1 and TRBJ1-2; TRBD1 aligns across 7 bases. The CDR3 runs to 15 residues. Trimming at V came to 5 bases and at J to 0 bases, leaving 7 bases not matched to a gene. CDR1 and CDR2 (germline): SGHRS, YFSETQ. CDR3 DNA: TGCGCCAGCAGGGGTCGGGACAGAACTAACTATGGCTACACCTTC. Amino acids: CASRGRDRTNYGYTF. Looking up the rest from reference TRBV5-1 and TRBJ1-2 gives the full variable domain: KAGVTQTPRYLIKTRGQQVTLSCSPISGHRSVSWYQQTPGQGLQFLFEYFSETQRNKGNFPGRFSGRQFSNSRSEMNVSTLELGDSALYLCASRGRDRTNYGYTFGSGTRLTVV.

In DNA, the CDR3 is TGTGCCAGCAGTGAATCGCAGGGGCTGACTGAAGCTTTCTTT. Translation gives CASSESQGLTEAFF. The chain carries TRBV25-1 and TRBJ1-1; D perhaps matches TRBD1 (6 bases). There are 14 residues in the CDR3. Trimming took 1 base from V and 5 from J, leaving 11 bases between them. Germline V CDR1 and CDR2: MGHDK, SYGVNS.

There are a few counts of this clone. The chain couples TRBV20-1 to TRBJ1-1; D is undetermined. CDR1 and CDR2 (germline): DFQATT, SNEGSKA (reference sequence). V lost 3 bases and J lost 3, with 8 bases in between. The CDR3 is 12 residues long. CDR3 DNA sequence: TGCAGTGCTAGTGGAGCATACACTGAAGCTTTCTTT. Amino acid sequence: CSASGAYTEAFF.

The V call is TRBV5-4, the J call TRBJ2-7; 13 bases align to TRBD2. V was clipped by 4 bases and J by 7 bases; unmatched bases: 2. The CDR3 covers 13 residues. Germline V gene sequence: CDR1 SGHNT, CDR2 YYREEE (reference sequence). The CDR3 bases are TGTGCCAGCAGCACGACTAGCGGGGGGGAGCAGTACTTC. This translates into CASSTTSGGEQYF. Combining the CDR3 with reference TRBV5-4 and TRBJ2-7 gives the whole variable domain ETGVTQSPTHLIKTRGQQVTLRCSSQSGHNTVSWYQQALGQGPQFIFQYYREEENGRGNFPPRFSGLQFPNYSSELNVNALELDDSALYLCASSTTSGGEQYFGPGTRLTVT.

The chain uses TRBV20-1 and TRBJ2-5; tentatively, D is TRBD2 (5 bases). The germline CDR1 and CDR2 sequences are DFQATT and SNEGSKA (reference sequence). The V gene lost 3 bases and the J gene lost 5 bases, with 13 bases spanning the gap. The CDR3 covers 13 residues. CDR3: CSASLPGRETQYF. CDR3 nucleotide sequence: TGCAGTGCTAGTTTACCGGGAAGGGAGACCCAGTACTTC.

The J gene is TRBJ2-4, the V gene TRBV19, with D possibly TRBD1 on 5 matching bases. V gave up 4 bases and J gave up 6 bases, with 7 bases separating them. CDR1 is LNHDA and CDR2 is SQIVND in the germline V gene (reference sequence). This CDR3 comprises 12 residues. The CDR3 reads CASSTGSNIQYF. The CDR3 region has the DNA TGTGCCAGTAGTACAGGGTCAAACATTCAGTACTTC.